This T cell receptor (beta chain) derives from a study of a mutant IDH1 vaccine in newly diagnosed glioma. Turning to the study itself: All eight of the vaccinations patients received fell in weeks 1, 3, 5, 7, 11, 15, 19 and 23.

About this clone itself: What it binds is unknown.

The table came from immunoSEQ multiplex PCR; TCRdb's copy has only in-frame clones and leaves some out. The sample lists tens of thousands of clones, over 75% occurring once. V lost 5 bases and J 4 bases, leaving 8 bases between the germline ends. Germline lookup yields CDR1 MDHEN and CDR2 SYDVKM. The CDR3 runs to 12 residues. Time point described: week 5, during vaccination. Vaccination comprised doses that each held 300 ug of mutant IDH1 20-mer peptide, plus topical imiquimod. This receptor was taken from a middle-aged woman with glioma. Specimen: PBMCs, collected from a glioma patient whose treatment included an IDH1 peptide vaccine. V is TRBV28 and J is TRBJ1-2; D gene uncertain. CDR3 bases: TGTGCCAGCAGTGTGGACGGCTATGGCTACACCTTC. This translates into CASSVDGYGYTF.